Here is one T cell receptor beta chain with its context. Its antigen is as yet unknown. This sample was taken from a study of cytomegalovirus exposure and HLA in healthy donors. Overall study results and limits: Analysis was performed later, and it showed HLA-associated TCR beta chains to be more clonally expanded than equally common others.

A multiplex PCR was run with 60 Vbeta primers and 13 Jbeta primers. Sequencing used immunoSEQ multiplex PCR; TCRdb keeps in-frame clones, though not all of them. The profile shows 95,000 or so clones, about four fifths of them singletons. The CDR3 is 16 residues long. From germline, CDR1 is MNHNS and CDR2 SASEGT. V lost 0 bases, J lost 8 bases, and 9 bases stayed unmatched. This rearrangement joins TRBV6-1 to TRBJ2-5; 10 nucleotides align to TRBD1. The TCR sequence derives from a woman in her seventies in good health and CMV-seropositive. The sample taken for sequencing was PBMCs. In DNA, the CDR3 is TGTGCCAGCAGTGAAGCACTCGGACAGGGGGGGAGAACCCAGTACTTC. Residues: CASSEALGQGGRTQYF.